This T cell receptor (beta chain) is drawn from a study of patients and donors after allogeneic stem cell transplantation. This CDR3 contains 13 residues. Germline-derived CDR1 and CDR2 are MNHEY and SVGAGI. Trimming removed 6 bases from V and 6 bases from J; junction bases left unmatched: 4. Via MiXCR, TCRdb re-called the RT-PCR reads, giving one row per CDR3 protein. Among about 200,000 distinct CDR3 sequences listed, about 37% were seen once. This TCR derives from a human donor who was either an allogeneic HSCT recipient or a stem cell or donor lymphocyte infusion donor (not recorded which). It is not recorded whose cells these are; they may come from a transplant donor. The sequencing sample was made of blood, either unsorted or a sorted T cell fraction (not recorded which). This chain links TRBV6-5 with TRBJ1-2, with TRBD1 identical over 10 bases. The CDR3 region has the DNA TGTGCCAGCAGCACCGGGACAGGGGATGGCTACACCTTC. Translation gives CASSTGTGDGYTF.